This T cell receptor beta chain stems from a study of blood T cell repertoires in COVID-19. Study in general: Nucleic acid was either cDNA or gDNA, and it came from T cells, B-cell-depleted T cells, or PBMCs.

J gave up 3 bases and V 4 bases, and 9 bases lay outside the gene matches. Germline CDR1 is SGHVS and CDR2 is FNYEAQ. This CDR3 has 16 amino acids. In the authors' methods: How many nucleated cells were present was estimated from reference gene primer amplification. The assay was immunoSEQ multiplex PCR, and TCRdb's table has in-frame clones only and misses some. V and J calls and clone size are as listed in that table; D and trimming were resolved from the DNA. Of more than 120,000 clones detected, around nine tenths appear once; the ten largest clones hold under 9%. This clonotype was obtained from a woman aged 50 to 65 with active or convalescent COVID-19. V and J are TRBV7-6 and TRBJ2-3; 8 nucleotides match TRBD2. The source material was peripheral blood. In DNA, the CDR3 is TGTGCCAGCAGCTCCCCCTCGGGGGGGCGAACAGATACGCAGTATTTT. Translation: CASSSPSGGRTDTQYF.